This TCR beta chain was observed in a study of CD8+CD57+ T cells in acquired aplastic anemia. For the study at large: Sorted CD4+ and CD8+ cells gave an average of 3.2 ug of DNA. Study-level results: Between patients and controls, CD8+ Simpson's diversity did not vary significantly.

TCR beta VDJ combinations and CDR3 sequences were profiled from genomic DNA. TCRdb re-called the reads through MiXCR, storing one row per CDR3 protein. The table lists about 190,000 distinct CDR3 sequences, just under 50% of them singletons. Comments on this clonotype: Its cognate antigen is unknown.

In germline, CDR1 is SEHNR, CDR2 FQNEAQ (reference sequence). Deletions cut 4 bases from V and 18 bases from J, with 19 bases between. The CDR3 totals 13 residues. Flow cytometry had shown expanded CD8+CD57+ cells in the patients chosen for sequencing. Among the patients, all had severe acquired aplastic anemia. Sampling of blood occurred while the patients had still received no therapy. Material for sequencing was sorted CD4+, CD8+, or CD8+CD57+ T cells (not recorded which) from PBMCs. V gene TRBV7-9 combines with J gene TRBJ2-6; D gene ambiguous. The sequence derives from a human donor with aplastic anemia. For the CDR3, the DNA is TGTGCCAGCAGCTCTGGGGTCCTCCCTCATCAGACTTTC. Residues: CASSSGVLPHQTF.